The rows below give T cell receptor beta chains drawn from one sample of a study of T cells in Graves' hyperthyroidism and ophthalmopathy. TCRdb analysed the multiplex PCR reads with MiXCR anew, one entry per CDR3 protein. The table lists a few hundred thousand distinct CDR3 sequences, about 15% of them singletons. Sequenced material: blood. The receptors were gathered from a woman in her 30s with Graves' ophthalmopathy. The CDR3 runs from the conserved cysteine through the conserved F or W. D genes are given only for firm matches. Where a row states a size, it is once, few, many or the class of an expanded clone; other rows omit it.

size | J | D | V | CDR3 | DNA
many | TRBJ1-5 | NA | TRBV12-3/TRBV12-4 | CASSLGDALNQPQHF | TGTGCCAGCAGTTTGGGGGACGCACTCAATCAGCCCCAGCATTTT
NA | TRBJ2-2 | NA | TRBV10-3 | CAIGDGNTGELFF | TGTGCCATCGGGGACGGAAACACCGGGGAGCTGTTTTTT
many | TRBJ1-2 | NA | TRBV5-1 | CASSLLGRAKGYTF | TGCGCCAGCAGCTTACTGGGCCGTGCGAAGGGCTACACCTTC
many | TRBJ1-5 | NA | TRBV12-3/TRBV12-4 | CASSSSGATPNQPQHF | TGTGCCAGCAGTTCCTCAGGGGCCACTCCCAATCAGCCCCAGCATTTT
NA | TRBJ2-1 | TRBD2 | TRBV27 | CASSRVGLAGVQFF | TGTGCCAGCAGCAGGGTGGGACTAGCGGGAGTACAGTTCTTC
few | TRBJ1-1 | TRBD1 | TRBV5-5 | CASSLLPPRDRDTEAFF | TGTGCCAGCAGCTTGCTTCCCCCGCGGGACAGGGACACTGAAGCTTTCTTT
NA | TRBJ2-2 | TRBD1 | TRBV28 | CASTPLGTGNTGELFF | TGTGCCAGCACTCCCTTGGGGACAGGGAACACCGGGGAGCTGTTTTTT
many | TRBJ2-5 | TRBD1 | TRBV6-2/TRBV6-3 | CASSSGTGEETQYF | TGTGCCAGCAGCTCCGGGACAGGGGAAGAGACCCAGTACTTC
few | TRBJ1-1 | NA | TRBV5-6 | CASSWGRMNTEAFF | TGTGCCAGCAGCTGGGGACGGATGAACACTGAAGCTTTCTTT
few | TRBJ2-1 | TRBD2 | TRBV7-2 | CASSQEGPGTSGNEQFF | TGCGCCAGCAGCCAAGAAGGGCCCGGGACTAGCGGGAATGAGCAGTTCTTC
NA | TRBJ2-1 | TRBD2 | TRBV14 | CASSLGLAGWSSYNEQFF | TGTGCCAGCAGCCTCGGACTAGCGGGGTGGAGCTCCTACAATGAGCAGTTCTTC
NA | TRBJ2-5 | NA | TRBV7-2 | CASSHGPALQETQYF | TGTGCCAGCAGCCATGGCCCAGCCCTTCAAGAGACCCAGTACTTC
NA | TRBJ2-7 | TRBD2 | TRBV5-1 | CASRFGGSSFLYEQYF | TGCGCCAGCAGGTTCGGGGGGTCTAGTTTTCTCTACGAGCAGTACTTC
many | TRBJ1-1 | NA | TRBV12-3/TRBV12-4 | CASSLQIEAFF | TGTGCCAGCAGTTTACAGATTGAAGCTTTCTTT
many | TRBJ2-1 | TRBD1 | TRBV5-1 | CASSPGVGTGNNEQFF | TGCGCCAGCAGCCCGGGAGTCGGGACAGGAAACAATGAGCAGTTCTTC
NA | TRBJ2-1 | NA | TRBV10-1 | CASRGNRDRNEQFF | TGCGCCAGCAGGGGAAACAGGGATAGGAATGAGCAGTTCTTC
NA | TRBJ2-5 | TRBD2 | TRBV7-9 | CASSSFGLAGDGGQETQYF | TGTGCCAGCAGCTCATTTGGACTAGCGGGAGACGGGGGTCAAGAGACCCAGTACTTC
many | TRBJ2-1 | NA | TRBV28 | CASKDSYRLWENEQFF | TGTGCCAGCAAGGACAGCTACCGCCTCTGGGAGAATGAGCAGTTCTTC
many | TRBJ2-3 | NA | TRBV11-3 | CASSLGMGADTQYF | TGTGCCAGCAGCTTGGGAATGGGGGCAGATACGCAGTATTTT
NA | TRBJ2-7 | TRBD1 | TRBV7-9 | CASSRGGQGYEQYF | TGTGCCAGCAGCCGGGGCGGACAGGGGTACGAGCAGTACTTC
few | TRBJ2-2 | NA | TRBV6-6 | CASSYSRGRGELFF | TGTGCCAGCAGTTACTCGCGGGGGCGCGGGGAGCTGTTTTTT
NA | TRBJ2-7 | TRBD2 | TRBV20-1 | CSAREASGRRNAYEQYF | TGCAGTGCTAGAGAGGCTAGCGGGAGGCGCAACGCCTACGAGCAGTACTTC
few | TRBJ2-1 | TRBD2 | TRBV15 | CATSRFPGGNNEQFF | TGTGCCACCAGCAGATTCCCGGGAGGGAACAATGAGCAGTTCTTC
many | TRBJ1-4 | NA | TRBV12-3/TRBV12-4 | CASSLGTALEKLFF | TGTGCCAGCAGTTTAGGGACAGCTTTAGAAAAACTGTTTTTT
many | TRBJ2-3 | TRBD2 | TRBV15 | CATHLAGGPTDTQYF | TGTGCCACCCACCTAGCGGGAGGGCCTACAGATACGCAGTATTTT
many | TRBJ2-1 | TRBD2 | TRBV7-3 | CASSPRLASYNEQFF | TGTGCCAGCAGCCCCCGACTAGCGTCCTACAATGAGCAGTTCTTC
few | TRBJ2-3 | NA | TRBV15 | CATRPGSTDTQYF | TGTGCCACCAGACCCGGTAGCACAGATACGCAGTATTTT
many | TRBJ2-1 | NA | TRBV30 | CAWSARGATYNEQFF | TGTGCCTGGAGCGCCCGGGGGGCTACCTACAATGAGCAGTTCTTC
NA | TRBJ2-7 | TRBD2 | TRBV7-2 | CASSASGRSYEQYF | TGTGCCAGCAGTGCTAGCGGGAGATCCTACGAGCAGTACTTC
NA | TRBJ2-5 | NA | TRBV2 | CARDGQDNQETQYF | TGTGCCAGAGACGGCCAGGACAACCAAGAGACCCAGTACTTC
NA | TRBJ2-1 | NA | TRBV5-1 | CASSWGGSGNNEQFF | TGCGCCAGCAGCTGGGGCGGTAGCGGAAACAATGAGCAGTTCTTC
many | TRBJ2-1 | TRBD1 | TRBV7-9 | CASSEWDRGNEQFF | TGTGCCAGCAGCGAATGGGACAGGGGAAATGAGCAGTTCTTC
few | TRBJ2-2 | TRBD2 | TRBV6-2/TRBV6-3 | CASSPWGGSKTGELFF | TGTGCCAGCAGCCCGTGGGGCGGGAGTAAAACCGGGGAGCTGTTTTTT
NA | TRBJ2-7 | NA | TRBV5-1 | CASSQDTKYPEQYF | TGCGCCAGCAGCCAAGATACAAAGTATCCCGAGCAGTACTTC
many | TRBJ2-7 | TRBD1 | TRBV12-3/TRBV12-4 | CASSLSDRSVQGTYEQYF | TGTGCCAGCAGCCTGTCGGACAGGTCAGTTCAGGGGACCTACGAGCAGTACTTC
few | TRBJ2-5 | NA | TRBV10-3 | CAISEVQQETQYF | TGTGCCATCAGTGAAGTCCAGCAAGAGACCCAGTACTTC
many | TRBJ2-1 | TRBD2 | TRBV30 | CACASGVYNEQFF | TGTGCCTGCGCTAGCGGGGTCTACAATGAGCAGTTCTTC
NA | TRBJ2-2 | TRBD2 | TRBV20-1 | CSARDGRLAGGVGELFF | TGCAGTGCTAGAGATGGACGTTTAGCGGGAGGTGTCGGGGAGCTGTTTTTT
many | TRBJ2-1 | TRBD2 | TRBV11-3 | CASSLVSGGGSEQFF | TGTGCCAGCAGCTTAGTTTCGGGAGGGGGTTCTGAGCAGTTCTTC
many | TRBJ2-3 | NA | TRBV18 | CASSPLVTDTQYF | TGTGCCAGCTCACCACTCGTAACAGATACGCAGTATTTT
many | TRBJ2-7 | TRBD2 | TRBV6-2/TRBV6-3 | CASSYSSGRASYEQYF | TGTGCCAGCAGTTACTCGAGCGGGAGGGCTTCCTACGAGCAGTACTTC
many | TRBJ2-1 | NA | TRBV28 | CASTSSYNEQFF | TGTGCCAGCACAAGCTCCTACAATGAGCAGTTCTTC
many | TRBJ1-2 | NA | TRBV30 | CAWARAGNNYGYTF | TGTGCCTGGGCCCGAGCGGGGAATAACTATGGCTACACCTTC
NA | TRBJ1-3 | TRBD1 | TRBV7-2 | CASSYRGLGGNTIYF | TGTGCCAGCAGCTATAGGGGGCTAGGAGGAAACACCATATATTTT
few | TRBJ2-2 | NA | TRBV25-1 | CASTTGPLTGELFF | TGTGCCAGCACCACGGGACCCCTCACCGGGGAGCTGTTTTTT
few | TRBJ2-2 | NA | TRBV13 | CASSLASRNTGELFF | TGTGCCAGCAGCTTAGCTAGCCGAAACACCGGGGAGCTGTTTTTT
NA | TRBJ2-1 | NA | TRBV14 | CASSQGLINNEQFF | TGTGCCAGCAGCCAAGGGCTAATAAACAATGAGCAGTTCTTC
few | TRBJ1-6 | TRBD1 | TRBV3-1 | CASSIRTGNNSPLHF | TGTGCCAGCAGCATCCGGACAGGGAATAATTCACCCCTCCACTTT
NA | TRBJ2-2 | TRBD1 | TRBV12-3/TRBV12-4 | CASSPRTGLVGRTGELFF | TGTGCCAGCAGTCCCCGGACAGGGTTGGTCGGAAGGACCGGGGAGCTGTTTTTT
many | TRBJ2-1 | NA | TRBV27 | CASSRQGGLYNEQFF | TGTGCCAGCAGCCGGCAGGGGGGACTCTACAATGAGCAGTTCTTC
few | TRBJ2-6 | NA | TRBV7-2 | CASSLRSSGANVLTF | TGTGCCAGCAGCTTGAGGAGCTCTGGGGCCAACGTCCTGACTTTC
NA | TRBJ1-1 | NA | TRBV9 | CASSAGGRAFF | TGTGCCAGCAGCGCTGGAGGGAGGGCTTTCTTT
many | TRBJ1-5 | NA | TRBV28 | CASSLSVNQPQHF | TGTGCCAGCAGTTTATCGGTAAATCAGCCCCAGCATTTT